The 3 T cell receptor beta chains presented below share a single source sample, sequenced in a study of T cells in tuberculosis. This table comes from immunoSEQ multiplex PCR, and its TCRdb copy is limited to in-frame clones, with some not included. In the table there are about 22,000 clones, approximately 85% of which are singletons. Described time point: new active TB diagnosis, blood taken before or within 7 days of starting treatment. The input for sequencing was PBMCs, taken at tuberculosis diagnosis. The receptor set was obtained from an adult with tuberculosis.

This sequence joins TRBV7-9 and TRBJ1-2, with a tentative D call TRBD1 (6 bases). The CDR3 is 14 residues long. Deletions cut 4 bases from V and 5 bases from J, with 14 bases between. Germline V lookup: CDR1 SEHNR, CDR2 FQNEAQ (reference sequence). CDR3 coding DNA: TGTGCCAGCAGCTCCAGACAGGATCTTTATGGCTACACCTTC. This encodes CASSSRQDLYGYTF. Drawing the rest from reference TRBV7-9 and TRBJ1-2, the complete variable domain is DTGVSQNPRHKITKRGQNVTFRCDPISEHNRLYWYRQTLGQGPEFLTYFQNEAQLEKSRLLSDRFSAERPKGSFSTLEIQRTEQGDSAMYLCASSSRQDLYGYTFGSGTRLTVV.

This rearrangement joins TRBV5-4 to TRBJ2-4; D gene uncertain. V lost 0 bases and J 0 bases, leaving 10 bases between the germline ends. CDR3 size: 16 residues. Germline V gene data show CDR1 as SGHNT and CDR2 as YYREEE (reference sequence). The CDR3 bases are TGTGCCAGCAGCTTGGGAGGAAATTTAGCCAAAAACATTCAGTACTTC. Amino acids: CASSLGGNLAKNIQYF.

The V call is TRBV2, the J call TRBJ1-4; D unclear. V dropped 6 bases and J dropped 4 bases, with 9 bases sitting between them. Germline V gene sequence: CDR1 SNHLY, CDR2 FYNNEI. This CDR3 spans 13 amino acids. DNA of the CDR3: TGTGCCAGCAGGGCCACCTTTAATGAAAAACTGTTTTTT. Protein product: CASRATFNEKLFF. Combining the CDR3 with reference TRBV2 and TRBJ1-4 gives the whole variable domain EPEVTQTPSHQVTQMGQEVILRCVPISNHLYFYWYRQILGQKVEFLVSFYNNEISEKSEIFDDQFSVERPDGSNFTLKIRSTKLEDSAMYFCASRATFNEKLFFGSGTQLSVL.